This T cell receptor (beta chain) was retrieved from a study of blood T cell repertoires in COVID-19. The overall study: The cDNA or gDNA used as material had been derived from T cells, B-cell-depleted T cells, or PBMCs.

The CDR3 consists of 13 residues. Germline lookup yields CDR1 ENHRY and CDR2 SYGVKD. Trimming took 9 bases from V and 4 from J, leaving 16 bases between them. TCRdb's copy holds only in-frame clones and misses some; the assay was immunoSEQ multiplex PCR. This repertoire shows about 110,000 clones, 88% found once; its top ten account for 8.4%. V is TRBV10-3 and J is TRBJ2-7; D possibly corresponds to TRBD1 (6 bases). The sequencing sample was made of peripheral blood. The receptor's source is a woman aged 70-85 years who had recovered from COVID-19. The CDR3 DNA follows: TGTGCCATTTCGGACAGCCTAGCATACGAGCAGTACTTC. Its translation is CAISDSLAYEQYF.